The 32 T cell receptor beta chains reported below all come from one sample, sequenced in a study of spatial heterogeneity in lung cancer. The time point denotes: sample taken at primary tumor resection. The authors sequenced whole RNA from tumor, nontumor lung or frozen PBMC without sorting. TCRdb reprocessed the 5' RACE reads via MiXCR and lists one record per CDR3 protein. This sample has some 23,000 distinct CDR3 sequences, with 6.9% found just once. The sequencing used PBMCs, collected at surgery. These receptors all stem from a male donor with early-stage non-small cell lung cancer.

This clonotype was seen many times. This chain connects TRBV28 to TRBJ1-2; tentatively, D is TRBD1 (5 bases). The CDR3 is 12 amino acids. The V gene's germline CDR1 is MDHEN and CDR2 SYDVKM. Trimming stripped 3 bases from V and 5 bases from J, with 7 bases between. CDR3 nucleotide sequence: TGTGCCAGCAGTTTGGAGGGGTATGGCTACACCTTC. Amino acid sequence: CASSLEGYGYTF.

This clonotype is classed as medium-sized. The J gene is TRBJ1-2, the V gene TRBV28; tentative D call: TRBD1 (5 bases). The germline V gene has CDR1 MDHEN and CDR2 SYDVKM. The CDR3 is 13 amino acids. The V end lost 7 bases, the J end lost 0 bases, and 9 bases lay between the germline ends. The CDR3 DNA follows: TGTGCCAGCACTCGAGGGGCTAACTATGGCTACACCTTC. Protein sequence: CASTRGANYGYTF.

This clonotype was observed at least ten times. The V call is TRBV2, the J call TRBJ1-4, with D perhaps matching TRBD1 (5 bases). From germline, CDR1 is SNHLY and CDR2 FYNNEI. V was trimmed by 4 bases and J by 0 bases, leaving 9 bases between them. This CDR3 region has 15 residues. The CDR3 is CASSAPGTTNEKLFF. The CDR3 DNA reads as TGTGCCAGCAGTGCCCCAGGGACAACTAATGAAAAACTGTTTTTT.

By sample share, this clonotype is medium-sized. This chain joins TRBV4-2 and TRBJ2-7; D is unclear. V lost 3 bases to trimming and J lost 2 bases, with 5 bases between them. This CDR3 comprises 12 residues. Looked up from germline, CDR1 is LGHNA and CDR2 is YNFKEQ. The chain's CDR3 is CASSHQPYEQYF. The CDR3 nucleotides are TGTGCCAGCAGCCATCAGCCCTACGAGCAGTACTTC.

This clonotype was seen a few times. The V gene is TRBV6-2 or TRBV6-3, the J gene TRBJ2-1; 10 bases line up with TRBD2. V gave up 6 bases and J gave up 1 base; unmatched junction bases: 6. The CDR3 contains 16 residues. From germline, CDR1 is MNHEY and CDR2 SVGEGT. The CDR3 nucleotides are TGTGCCAGCAGGCCTAGCGGGGGCCGTTCCTACAATGAGCAGTTCTTC. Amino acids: CASRPSGGRSYNEQFF.

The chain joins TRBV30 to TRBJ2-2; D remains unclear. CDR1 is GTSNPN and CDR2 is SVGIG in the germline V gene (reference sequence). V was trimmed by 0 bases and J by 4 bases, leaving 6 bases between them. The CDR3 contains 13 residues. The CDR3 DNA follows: TGTGCCTGGAGTGTCGCGTTCACCGGGGAGCTGTTTTTT. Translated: CAWSVAFTGELFF.

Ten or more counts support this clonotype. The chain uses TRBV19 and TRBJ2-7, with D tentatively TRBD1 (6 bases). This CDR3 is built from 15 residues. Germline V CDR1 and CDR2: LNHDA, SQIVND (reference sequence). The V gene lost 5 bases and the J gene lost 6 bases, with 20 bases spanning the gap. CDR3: CASSRGGQGSSEQYF. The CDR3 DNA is TGTGCCAGTAGTCGAGGGGGACAAGGTTCGTCCGAGCAGTACTTC.

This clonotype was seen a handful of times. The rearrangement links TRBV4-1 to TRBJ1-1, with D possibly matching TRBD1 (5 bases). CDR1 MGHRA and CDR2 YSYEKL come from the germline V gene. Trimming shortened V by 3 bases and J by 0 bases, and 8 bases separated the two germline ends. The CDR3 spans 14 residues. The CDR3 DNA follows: TGCGCCAGCAGCCACCCAGGGATGAACACTGAAGCTTTCTTT. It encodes CASSHPGMNTEAFF.

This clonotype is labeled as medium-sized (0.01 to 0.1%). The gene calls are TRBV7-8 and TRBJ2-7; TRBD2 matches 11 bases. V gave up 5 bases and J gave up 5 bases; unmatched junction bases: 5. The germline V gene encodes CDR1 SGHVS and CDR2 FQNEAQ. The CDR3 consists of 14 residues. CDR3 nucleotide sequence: TGTGCCAGCAGCCTGCTGGGACTAGCGGACGAGCAGTACTTC. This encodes CASSLLGLADEQYF.

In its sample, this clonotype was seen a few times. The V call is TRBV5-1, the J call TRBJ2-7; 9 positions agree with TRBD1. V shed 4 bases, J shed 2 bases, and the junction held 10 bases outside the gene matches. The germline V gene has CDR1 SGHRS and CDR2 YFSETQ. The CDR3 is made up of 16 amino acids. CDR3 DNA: TGCGCCAGCAGCCTGCATCCGGGACAGGGTCCCTACGAGCAGTACTTC. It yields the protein CASSLHPGQGPYEQYF.

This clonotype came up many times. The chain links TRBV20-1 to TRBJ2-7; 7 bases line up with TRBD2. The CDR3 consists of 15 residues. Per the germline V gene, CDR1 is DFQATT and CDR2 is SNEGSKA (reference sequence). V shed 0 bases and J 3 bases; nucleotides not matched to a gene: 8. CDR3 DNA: TGCAGTGCTAGAGATCCCGCGGGAGTTTTCTACGAGCAGTACTTC. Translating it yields CSARDPAGVFYEQYF.

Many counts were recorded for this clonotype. This chain's CDR3 is CASSQRNSRQETQYF. CDR3 in DNA: TGTGCCAGCAGCCAGCGTAACAGCCGCCAAGAGACCCAGTACTTC. The chain couples TRBV14 to TRBJ2-5; D gene uncertain. V dropped 3 bases and J dropped 1 base, with 12 bases sitting between them. Germline lookup yields CDR1 SGHDN and CDR2 FVKESK. The CDR3 contains 15 residues.

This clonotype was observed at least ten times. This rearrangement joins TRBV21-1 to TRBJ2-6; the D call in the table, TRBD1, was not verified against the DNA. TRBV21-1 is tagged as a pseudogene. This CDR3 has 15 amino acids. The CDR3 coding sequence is TGTGCCAGCAGCTTCAGGGGGCTAGGGGCCAACGTCCTGACTTTC. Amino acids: CASSFRGLGANVLTF.

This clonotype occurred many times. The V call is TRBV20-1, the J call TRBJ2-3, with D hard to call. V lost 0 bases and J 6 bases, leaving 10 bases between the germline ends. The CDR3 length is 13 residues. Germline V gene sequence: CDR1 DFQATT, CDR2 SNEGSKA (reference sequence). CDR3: CSARDPTPDTQYF. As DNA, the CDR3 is TGCAGTGCTAGAGATCCGACACCCGATACGCAGTATTTT.

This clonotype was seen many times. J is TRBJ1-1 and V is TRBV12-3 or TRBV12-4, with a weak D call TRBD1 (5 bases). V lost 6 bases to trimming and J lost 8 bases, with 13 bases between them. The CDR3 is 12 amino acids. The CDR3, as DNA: TGTGCCAGCAGGGAATCGGGGGTAGAAGCTTTCTTT. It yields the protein CASRESGVEAFF.

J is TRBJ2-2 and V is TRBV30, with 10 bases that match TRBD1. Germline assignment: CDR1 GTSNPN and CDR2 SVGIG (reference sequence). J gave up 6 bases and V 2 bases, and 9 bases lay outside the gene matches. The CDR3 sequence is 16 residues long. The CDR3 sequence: CAWSFRDRGISGELFF. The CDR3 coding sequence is TGTGCCTGGAGTTTCCGGGACAGGGGTATCTCCGGGGAGCTGTTTTTT.

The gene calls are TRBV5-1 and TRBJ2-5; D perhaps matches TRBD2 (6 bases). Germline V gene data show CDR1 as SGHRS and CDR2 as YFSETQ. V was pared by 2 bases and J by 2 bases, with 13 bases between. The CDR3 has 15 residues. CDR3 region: CASSFPGSGQETQYF. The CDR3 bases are TGCGCCAGCAGCTTCCCGGGCAGCGGGCAAGAGACCCAGTACTTC.

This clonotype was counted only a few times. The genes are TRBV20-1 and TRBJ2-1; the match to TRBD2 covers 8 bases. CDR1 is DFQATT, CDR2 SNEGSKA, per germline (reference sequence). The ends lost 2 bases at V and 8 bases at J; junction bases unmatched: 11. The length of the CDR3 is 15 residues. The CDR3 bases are TGCAGTGCTAGATGGGGGACTAGTCGAAATCATGAGCAGTTCTTC. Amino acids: CSARWGTSRNHEQFF.

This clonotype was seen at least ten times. The CDR3 coding sequence is TGTGCCAGCAGCCCCCGGGTTATCTCTGGGGCCAACGTCCTGACTTTC. Translation gives CASSPRVISGANVLTF. The chain carries TRBV6-5 and TRBJ2-6; D gene unclear. V lost 6 bases, J lost 0 bases, and 12 bases lay in between. Germline assignment: CDR1 MNHEY and CDR2 SVGAGI. This CDR3 spans 16 amino acids.

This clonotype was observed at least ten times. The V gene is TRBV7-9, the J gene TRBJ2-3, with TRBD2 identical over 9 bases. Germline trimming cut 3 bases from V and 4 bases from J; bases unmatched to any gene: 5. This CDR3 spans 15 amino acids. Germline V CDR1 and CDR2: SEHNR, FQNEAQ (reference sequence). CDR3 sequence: CASSLSSGMADTQYF. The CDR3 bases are TGTGCCAGCAGCTTGTCTAGCGGGATGGCAGATACGCAGTATTTT.

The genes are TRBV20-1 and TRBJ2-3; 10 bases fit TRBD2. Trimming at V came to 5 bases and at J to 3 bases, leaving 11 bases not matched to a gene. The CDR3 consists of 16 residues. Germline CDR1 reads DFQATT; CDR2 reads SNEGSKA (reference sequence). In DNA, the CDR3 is TGCAGTGCTGCTAGTCTAGCGGGAGAGACAACAGATACGCAGTATTTT. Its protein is CSAASLAGETTDTQYF.

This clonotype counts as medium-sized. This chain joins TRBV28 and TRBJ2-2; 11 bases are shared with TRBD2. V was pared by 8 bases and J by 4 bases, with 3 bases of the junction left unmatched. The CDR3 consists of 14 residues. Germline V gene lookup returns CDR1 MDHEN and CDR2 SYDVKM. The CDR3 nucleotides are TGTGCCAGCGACGGGACTAGCGGCACCGGGGAGCTGTTTTTT. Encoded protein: CASDGTSGTGELFF.

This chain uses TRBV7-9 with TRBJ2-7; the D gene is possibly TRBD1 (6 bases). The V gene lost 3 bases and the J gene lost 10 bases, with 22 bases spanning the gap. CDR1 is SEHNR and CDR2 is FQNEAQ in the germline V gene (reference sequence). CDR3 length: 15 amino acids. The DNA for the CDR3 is TGTGCCAGCAGCTTCCCTACAGGGACCGAAGACTTCCAGTACTTC. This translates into CASSFPTGTEDFQYF. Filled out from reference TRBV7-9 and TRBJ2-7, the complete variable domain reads DTGVSQNPRHKITKRGQNVTFRCDPISEHNRLYWYRQTLGQGPEFLTYFQNEAQLEKSRLLSDRFSAERPKGSFSTLEIQRTEQGDSAMYLCASSFPTGTEDFQYFGPGTRLTVT.

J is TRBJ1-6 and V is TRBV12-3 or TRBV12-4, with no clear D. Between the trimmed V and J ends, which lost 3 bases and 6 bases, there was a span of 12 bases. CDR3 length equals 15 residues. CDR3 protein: CASSLGRNPNSPLHF. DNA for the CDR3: TGTGCCAGCAGTTTGGGGAGGAACCCTAATTCACCCCTCCACTTT.

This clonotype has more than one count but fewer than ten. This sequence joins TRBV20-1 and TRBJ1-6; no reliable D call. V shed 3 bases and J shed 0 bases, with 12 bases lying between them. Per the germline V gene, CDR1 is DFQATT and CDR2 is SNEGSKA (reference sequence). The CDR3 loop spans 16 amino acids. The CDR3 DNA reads TGCAGTGCTAGGGTCGTCAGAGGCTCCTATAATTCACCCCTCCACTTT. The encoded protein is CSARVVRGSYNSPLHF.

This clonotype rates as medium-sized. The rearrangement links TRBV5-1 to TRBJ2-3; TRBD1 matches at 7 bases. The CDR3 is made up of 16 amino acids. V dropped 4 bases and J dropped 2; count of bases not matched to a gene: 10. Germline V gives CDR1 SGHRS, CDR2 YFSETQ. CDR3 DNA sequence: TGCGCCAGCAGCCGCCGGACAGGAGAAACCACAGATACGCAGTATTTT. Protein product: CASSRRTGETTDTQYF.

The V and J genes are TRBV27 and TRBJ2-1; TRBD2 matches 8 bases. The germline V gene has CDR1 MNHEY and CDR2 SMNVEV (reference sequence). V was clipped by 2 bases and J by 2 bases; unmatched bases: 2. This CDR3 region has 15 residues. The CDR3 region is CASSLSSGAYNEQFF. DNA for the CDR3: TGTGCCAGCAGTTTAAGTAGCGGGGCCTACAATGAGCAGTTCTTC.

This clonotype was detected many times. CDR3 protein: CASSFLRGTATNEKLFF. The CDR3 DNA reads TGTGCCAGCAGTTTTTTGCGCGGGACAGCAACTAATGAAAAACTGTTTTTT. This chain links TRBV12-3 or TRBV12-4 with TRBJ1-4; 7 bases are shared with TRBD1. The CDR3 spans 17 residues. V was pared by 3 bases and J by 0 bases, with 7 bases of the junction left unmatched.

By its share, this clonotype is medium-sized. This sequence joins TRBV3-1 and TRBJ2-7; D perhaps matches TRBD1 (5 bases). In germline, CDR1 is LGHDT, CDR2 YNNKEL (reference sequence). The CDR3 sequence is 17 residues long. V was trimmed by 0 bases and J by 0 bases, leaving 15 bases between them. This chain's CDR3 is CASSQDFSMTASYEQYF. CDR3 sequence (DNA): TGTGCCAGCAGCCAAGATTTCTCGATGACAGCCTCCTACGAGCAGTACTTC.

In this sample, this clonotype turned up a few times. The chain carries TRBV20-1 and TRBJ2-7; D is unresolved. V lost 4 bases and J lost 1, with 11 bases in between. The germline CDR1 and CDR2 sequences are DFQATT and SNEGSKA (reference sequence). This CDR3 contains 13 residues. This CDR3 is CSAINSLSYEQYF. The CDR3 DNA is TGCAGTGCTATAAACAGCCTGTCCTACGAGCAGTACTTC.

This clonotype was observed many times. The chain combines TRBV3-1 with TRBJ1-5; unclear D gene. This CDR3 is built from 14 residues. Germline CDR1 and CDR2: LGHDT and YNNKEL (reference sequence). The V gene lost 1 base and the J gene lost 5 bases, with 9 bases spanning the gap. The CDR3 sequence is CASSQVTTDQPQHF. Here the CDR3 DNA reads TGTGCCAGCAGCCAAGTCACGACCGATCAGCCCCAGCATTTT.

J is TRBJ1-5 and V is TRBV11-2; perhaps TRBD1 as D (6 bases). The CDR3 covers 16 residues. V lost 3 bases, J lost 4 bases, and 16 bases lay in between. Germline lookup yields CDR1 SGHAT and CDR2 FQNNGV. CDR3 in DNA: TGTGCCAGCAGCTTGCATGGGGCAGGGGTAAATCAGCCCCAGCATTTT. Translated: CASSLHGAGVNQPQHF.